Presented here are 6 T cell receptor beta chains from one specimen sequenced in a study of T cells in Graves' hyperthyroidism and ophthalmopathy (dated by TCRdb to between 2019 and 2020). Library generation was performed with multiplex PCR. Sequencing relied on an Illumina HiSeq 2000. TCR beta CDR3 regions were amplified from RNA transcripts. The TCR CDR3 was subjected to a first round of RT-PCR using the HTBI primer set and the Qiagen OneStep RT-PCR kit. Through fastp at Q25 and MiXCR, TCRdb rebuilt clones from the public reads, retaining in-frame beta chains. Rows are unified per CDR3 protein, each entry keeping the most common DNA and genes. The sample table holds roughly 500,000 distinct CDR3 sequences, of which 46% were seen once. The ten biggest clones cover about two fifths of the sample. The sample taken for sequencing was peripheral blood or thyroid tissue (not recorded which). The source of these receptors is an adult woman with Graves' disease, either hyperthyroidism or ophthalmopathy (not recorded which).

Concerning this clonotype itself: A read error may explain this, as a much larger clone is one base away. The final CDR3 position lacks the conserved phenylalanine or tryptophan, pointing to a likely read error. The chain's CDR3 is CASSHPRGGARETQYV. The DNA of the CDR3 is TGTGCCAGCAGTCACCCGAGGGGGGGAGCCCGGGAGACCCAGTACGTC. The rearrangement joins TRBV6-1 to TRBJ2-5; tentative D call: TRBD2 (7 bases). The CDR3 has 16 residues. V was cut by 5 bases and J by 5 bases, with 21 bases left in between. In germline, CDR1 is MNHNS, CDR2 SASEGT.

To note about this clonotype: Sequence at one end of the junction differs from germline and may be a read error. This chain connects TRBV5-1 to TRBJ1-2; no definite D call. The CDR3 has 13 residues. CDR1 and CDR2 from the germline V gene are SGHRS and YFSETQ. The CDR3 DNA sequence: TGCGCCAGCAGCTTGACCGCTAACTGTGGCTACACCTTC. It encodes CASSLTANCGYTF.

The V and J genes are TRBV12-3 or TRBV12-4 and TRBJ2-5, with D perhaps TRBD1 (6 bases). The CDR3 totals 13 residues. V lost 4 bases and J lost 3, with 9 bases in between. CDR3 DNA: TGTGCCAGCAGTTACCAGGGGAAAGAGACCCAGTACTTC. Protein: CASSYQGKETQYF.

This chain connects TRBV20-1 to TRBJ1-4; D is unresolved. This CDR3 has 17 amino acids. Germline CDR1 reads DFQATT; CDR2 reads SNEGSKA (reference sequence). Trimming stripped 0 bases from V and 3 bases from J, with 17 bases between. The CDR3 protein is CSARDRSSVTSNEKLFF. CDR3 in DNA: TGCAGTGCTAGAGATCGCTCGAGTGTGACCTCTAATGAAAAACTGTTTTTT.

This clonotype has more than one count but fewer than ten. The chain is built from TRBV27 and TRBJ2-5; 7 bases are a match to TRBD1. From germline, CDR1 is MNHEY and CDR2 SMNVEV (reference sequence). V dropped 6 bases and J dropped 4; count of bases not matched to a gene: 8. The CDR3 sequence is 14 residues long. The CDR3 protein is CASSRDSDGETQYF. CDR3 in DNA: TGTGCCAGCAGCCGGGACAGCGACGGAGAGACCCAGTACTTC.

J is TRBJ2-6 and V is TRBV15, with 9 bases identical to TRBD1. Germline V gene sequence: CDR1 LNHNV, CDR2 YYDKDF (reference sequence). The CDR3 extends over 15 amino acids. Losses at the gene ends were 3 bases for V and 11 bases for J; bases not matched to a gene: 8. DNA for the CDR3: TGTGCCACCAGCAGCCCGGACAGGGGAACCTACGTCCTGACTTTC. The encoded protein is CATSSPDRGTYVLTF.